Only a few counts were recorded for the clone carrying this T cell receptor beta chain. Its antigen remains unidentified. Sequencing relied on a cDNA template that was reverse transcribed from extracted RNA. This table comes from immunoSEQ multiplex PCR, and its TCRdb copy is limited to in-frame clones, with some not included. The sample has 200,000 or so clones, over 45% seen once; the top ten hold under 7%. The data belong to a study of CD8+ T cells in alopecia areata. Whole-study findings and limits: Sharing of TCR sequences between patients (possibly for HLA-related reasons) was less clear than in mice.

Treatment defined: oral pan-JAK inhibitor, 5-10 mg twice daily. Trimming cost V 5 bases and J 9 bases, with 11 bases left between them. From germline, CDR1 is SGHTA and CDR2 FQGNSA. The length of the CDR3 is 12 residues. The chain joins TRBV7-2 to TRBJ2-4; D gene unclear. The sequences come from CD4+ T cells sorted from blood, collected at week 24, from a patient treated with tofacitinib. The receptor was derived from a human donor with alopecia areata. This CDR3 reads CASSPSTGIQYF. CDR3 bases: TGTGCCAGCAGCCCGTCGACTGGCATTCAGTACTTC.